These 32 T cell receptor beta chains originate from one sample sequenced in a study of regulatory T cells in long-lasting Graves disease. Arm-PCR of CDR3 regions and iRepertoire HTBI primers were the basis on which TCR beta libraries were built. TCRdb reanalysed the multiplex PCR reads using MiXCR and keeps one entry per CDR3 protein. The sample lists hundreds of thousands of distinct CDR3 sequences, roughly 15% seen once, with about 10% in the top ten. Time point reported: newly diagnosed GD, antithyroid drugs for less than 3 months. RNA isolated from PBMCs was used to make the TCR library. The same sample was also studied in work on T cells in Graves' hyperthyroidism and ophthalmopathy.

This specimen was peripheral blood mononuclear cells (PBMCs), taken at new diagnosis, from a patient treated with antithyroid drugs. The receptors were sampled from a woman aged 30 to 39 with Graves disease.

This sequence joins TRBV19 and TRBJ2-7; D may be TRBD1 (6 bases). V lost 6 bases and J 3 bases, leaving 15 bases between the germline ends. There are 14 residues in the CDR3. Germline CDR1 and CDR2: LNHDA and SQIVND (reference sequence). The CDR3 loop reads CASSRSRQVYEQYF. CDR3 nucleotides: TGTGCCAGTAGCAGATCTCGACAGGTCTACGAGCAGTACTTC.

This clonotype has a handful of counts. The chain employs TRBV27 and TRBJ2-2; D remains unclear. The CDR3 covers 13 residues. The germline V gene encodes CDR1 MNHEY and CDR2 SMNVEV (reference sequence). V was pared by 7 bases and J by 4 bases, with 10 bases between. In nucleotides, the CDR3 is TGTGCCAGCATCGGGTCGAGCACCGGGGAGCTGTTTTTT. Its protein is CASIGSSTGELFF.

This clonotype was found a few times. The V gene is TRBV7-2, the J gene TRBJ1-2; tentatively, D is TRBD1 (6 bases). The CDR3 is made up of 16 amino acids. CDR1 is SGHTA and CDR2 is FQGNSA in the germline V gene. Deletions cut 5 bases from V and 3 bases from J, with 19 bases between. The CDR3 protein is CASSPGGGAPDYGYTF. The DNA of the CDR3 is TGTGCCAGCAGCCCGGGGGGGGGGGCGCCCGACTATGGCTACACCTTC.

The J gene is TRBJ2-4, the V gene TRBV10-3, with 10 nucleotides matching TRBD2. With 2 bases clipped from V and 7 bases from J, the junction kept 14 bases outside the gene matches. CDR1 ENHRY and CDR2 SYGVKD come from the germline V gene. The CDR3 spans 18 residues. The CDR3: CAISEEGLAGAKGNIQYF. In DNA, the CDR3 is TGTGCCATCAGTGAGGAGGGGCTAGCGGGAGCAAAGGGGAACATTCAGTACTTC.

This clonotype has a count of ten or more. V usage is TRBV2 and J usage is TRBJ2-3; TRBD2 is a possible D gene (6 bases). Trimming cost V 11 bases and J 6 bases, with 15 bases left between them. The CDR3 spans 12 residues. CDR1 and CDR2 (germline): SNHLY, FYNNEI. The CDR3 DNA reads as TGTGCCTCAAGTGGGGGGTTCGATACGCAGTATTTT. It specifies CASSGGFDTQYF.

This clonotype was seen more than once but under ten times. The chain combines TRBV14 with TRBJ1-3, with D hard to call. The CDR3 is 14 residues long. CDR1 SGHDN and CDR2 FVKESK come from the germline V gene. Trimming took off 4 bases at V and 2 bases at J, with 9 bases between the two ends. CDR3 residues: CASSLNRAGNTIYF. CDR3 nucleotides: TGTGCCAGCAGCCTTAACCGGGCTGGAAACACCATATATTTT.

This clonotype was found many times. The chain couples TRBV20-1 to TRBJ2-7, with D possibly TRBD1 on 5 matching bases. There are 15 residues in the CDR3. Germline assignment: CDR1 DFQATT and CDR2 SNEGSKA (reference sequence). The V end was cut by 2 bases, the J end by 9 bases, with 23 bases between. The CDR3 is CSARPKGSTLFGQYF. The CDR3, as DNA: TGCAGTGCTAGACCGAAGGGGTCTACCCTTTTCGGGCAGTACTTC.

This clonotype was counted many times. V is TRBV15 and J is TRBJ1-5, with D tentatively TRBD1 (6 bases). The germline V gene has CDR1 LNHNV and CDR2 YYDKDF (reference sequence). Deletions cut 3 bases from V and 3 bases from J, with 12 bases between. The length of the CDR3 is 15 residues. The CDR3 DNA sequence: TGTGCCACCAGCAGGCGACAGGAGTACAATCAGCCCCAGCATTTT. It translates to CATSRRQEYNQPQHF. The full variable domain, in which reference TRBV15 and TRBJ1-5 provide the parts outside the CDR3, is DAMVIQNPRYQVTQFGKPVTLSCSQTLNHNVMYWYQQKSSQAPKLLFHYYDKDFNNEADTPDNFQSRRPNTSFCFLDIRSPGLGDTAMYLCATSRRQEYNQPQHFGDGTRLSIL.

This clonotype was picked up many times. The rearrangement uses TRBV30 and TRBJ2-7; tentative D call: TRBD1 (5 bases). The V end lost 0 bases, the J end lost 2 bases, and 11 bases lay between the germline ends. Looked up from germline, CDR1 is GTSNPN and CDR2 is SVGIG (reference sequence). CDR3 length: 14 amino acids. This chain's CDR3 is CAWSVIQGAYEQYF. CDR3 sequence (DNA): TGTGCCTGGAGTGTAATCCAGGGTGCCTACGAGCAGTACTTC.

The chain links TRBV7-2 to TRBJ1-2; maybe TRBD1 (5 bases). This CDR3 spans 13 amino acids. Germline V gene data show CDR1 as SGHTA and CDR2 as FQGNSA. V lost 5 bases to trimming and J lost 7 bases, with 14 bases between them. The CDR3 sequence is CASSPDAGFGYTF. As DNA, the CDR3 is TGTGCCAGCAGCCCCGACGCAGGGTTTGGCTACACCTTC.

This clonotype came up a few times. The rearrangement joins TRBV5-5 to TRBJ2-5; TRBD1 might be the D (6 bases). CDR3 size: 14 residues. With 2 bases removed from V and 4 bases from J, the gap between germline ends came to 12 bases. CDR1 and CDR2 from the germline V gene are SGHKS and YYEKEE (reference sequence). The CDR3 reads CASSFLQGVETQYF. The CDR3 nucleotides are TGTGCCAGCAGCTTCTTACAGGGCGTAGAGACCCAGTACTTC.

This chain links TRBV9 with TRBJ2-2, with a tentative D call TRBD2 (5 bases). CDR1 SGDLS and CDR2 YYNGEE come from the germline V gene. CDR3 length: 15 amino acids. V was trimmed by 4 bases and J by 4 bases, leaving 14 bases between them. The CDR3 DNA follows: TGTGCCAGCAGCTTAGAGACGGGGAGCACCGGGGAGCTGTTTTTT. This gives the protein CASSLETGSTGELFF.

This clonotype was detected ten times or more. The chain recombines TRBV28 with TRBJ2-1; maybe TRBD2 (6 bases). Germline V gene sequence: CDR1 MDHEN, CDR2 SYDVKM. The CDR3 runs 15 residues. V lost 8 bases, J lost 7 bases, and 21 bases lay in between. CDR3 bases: TGTGCCAGCGTCACTTGGAGGGCCGGGAGAAATGAGCAGTTCTTC. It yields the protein CASVTWRAGRNEQFF.

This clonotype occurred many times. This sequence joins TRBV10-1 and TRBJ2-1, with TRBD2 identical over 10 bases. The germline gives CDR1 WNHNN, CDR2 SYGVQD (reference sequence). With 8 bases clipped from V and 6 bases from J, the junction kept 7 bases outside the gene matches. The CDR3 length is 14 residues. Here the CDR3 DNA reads TGCGCCAGCCAACCTAGCGGGAGTCCCAATGAGCAGTTCTTC. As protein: CASQPSGSPNEQFF.

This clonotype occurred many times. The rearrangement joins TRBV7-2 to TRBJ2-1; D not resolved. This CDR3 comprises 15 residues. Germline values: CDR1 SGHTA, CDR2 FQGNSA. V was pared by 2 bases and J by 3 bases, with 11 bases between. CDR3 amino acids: CASSLSAGSYNEQFF. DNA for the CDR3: TGTGCCAGCAGCTTATCGGCCGGCAGCTACAATGAGCAGTTCTTC.

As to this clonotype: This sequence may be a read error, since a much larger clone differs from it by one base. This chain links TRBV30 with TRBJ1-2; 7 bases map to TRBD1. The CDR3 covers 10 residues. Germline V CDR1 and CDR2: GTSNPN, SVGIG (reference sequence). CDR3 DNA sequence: TGTACCTCGACAGGGCGAGGCTACACCTTC. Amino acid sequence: CTSTGRGYTF.

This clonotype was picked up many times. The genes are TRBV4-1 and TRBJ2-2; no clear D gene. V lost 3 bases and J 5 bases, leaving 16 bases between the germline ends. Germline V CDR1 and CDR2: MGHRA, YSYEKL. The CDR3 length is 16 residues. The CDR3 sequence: CASSQNDNVGTGELFF. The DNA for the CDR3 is TGCGCCAGCAGCCAGAACGATAACGTAGGAACCGGGGAGCTGTTTTTT.

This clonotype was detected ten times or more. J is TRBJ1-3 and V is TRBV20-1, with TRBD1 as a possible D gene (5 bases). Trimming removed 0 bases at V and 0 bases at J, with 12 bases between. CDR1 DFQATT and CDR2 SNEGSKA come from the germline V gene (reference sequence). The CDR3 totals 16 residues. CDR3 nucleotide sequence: TGCAGTGCTAGAGATAGCAGGGCAACCTCTGGAAACACCATATATTTT. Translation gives CSARDSRATSGNTIYF.

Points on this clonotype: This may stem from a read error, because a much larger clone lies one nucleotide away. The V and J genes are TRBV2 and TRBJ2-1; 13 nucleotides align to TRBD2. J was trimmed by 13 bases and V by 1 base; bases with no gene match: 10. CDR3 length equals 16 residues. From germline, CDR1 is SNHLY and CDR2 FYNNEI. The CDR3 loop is CASSEGLAGGQETQFF. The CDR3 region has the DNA TGTGCCAGCAGTGAAGGACTAGCGGGAGGACAAGAGACCCAGTTCTTC.

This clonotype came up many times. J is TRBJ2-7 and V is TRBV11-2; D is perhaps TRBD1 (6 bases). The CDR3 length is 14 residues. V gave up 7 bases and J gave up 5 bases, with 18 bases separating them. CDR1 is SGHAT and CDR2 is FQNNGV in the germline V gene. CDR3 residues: CASNRTGRVDEQYF. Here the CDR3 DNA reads TGTGCCAGCAACCGAACAGGGCGAGTCGACGAGCAGTACTTC.

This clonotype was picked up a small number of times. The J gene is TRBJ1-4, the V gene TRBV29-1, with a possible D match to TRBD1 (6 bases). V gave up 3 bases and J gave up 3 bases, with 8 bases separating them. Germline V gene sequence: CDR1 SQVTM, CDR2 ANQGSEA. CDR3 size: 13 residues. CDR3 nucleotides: TGCAGCGTTGAGAGGGGGGCTAATGAAAAACTGTTTTTT. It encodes CSVERGANEKLFF.

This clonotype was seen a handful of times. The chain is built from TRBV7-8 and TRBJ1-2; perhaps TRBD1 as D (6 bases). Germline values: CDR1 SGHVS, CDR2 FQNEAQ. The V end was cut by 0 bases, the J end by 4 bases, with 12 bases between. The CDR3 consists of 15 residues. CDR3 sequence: CASSLARTGTYGYTF. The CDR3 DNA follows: TGTGCCAGCAGCTTAGCGCGAACAGGGACCTATGGCTACACCTTC.

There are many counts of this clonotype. As DNA, the CDR3 is TGTGCCAGAAAGACAGAGGGTAATGAAAAACTGTTTTTT. This translates into CARKTEGNEKLFF. This chain connects TRBV2 to TRBJ1-4; tentatively, D is TRBD1 (5 bases). CDR3 length equals 13 residues. From germline, CDR1 is SNHLY and CDR2 FYNNEI. The V gene lost 9 bases and the J gene lost 4 bases, with 12 bases spanning the gap. The variable domain in full, with the rest retrieved from reference TRBV2 and TRBJ1-4, is EPEVTQTPSHQVTQMGQEVILRCVPISNHLYFYWYRQILGQKVEFLVSFYNNEISEKSEIFDDQFSVERPDGSNFTLKIRSTKLEDSAMYFCARKTEGNEKLFFGSGTQLSVL.

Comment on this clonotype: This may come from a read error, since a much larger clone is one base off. The CDR3: CASSRFSGAYNEQYF. The CDR3 nucleotides read TGTGCCAGCAGCAGATTCAGCGGGGCATACAATGAGCAGTACTTC. The V and J genes are TRBV3-1 and TRBJ2-7, with 7 bases aligning to TRBD2. Per germline, CDR1 LGHDT and CDR2 YNNKEL (reference sequence). CDR3 size: 15 residues. The ends lost 5 bases at V and 7 bases at J; junction bases unmatched: 14.

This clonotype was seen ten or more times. In DNA, the CDR3 is TGCAGTGCAAGCCCAAAAACGAGCTCCTACGAGCAGTACTTC. Protein: CSASPKTSSYEQYF. The chain recombines TRBV20-1 with TRBJ2-7; D is uncertain. The CDR3 extends over 14 amino acids. The V end lost 6 bases, the J end lost 0 bases, and 15 bases lay between the germline ends. Looked up from germline, CDR1 is DFQATT and CDR2 is SNEGSKA (reference sequence).

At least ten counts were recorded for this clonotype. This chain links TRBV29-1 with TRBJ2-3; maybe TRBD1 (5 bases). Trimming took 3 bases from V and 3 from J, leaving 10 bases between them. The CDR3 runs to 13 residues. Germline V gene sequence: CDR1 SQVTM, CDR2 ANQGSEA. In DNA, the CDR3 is TGCAGCGTTGAGCAGGGAACGACAGATACGCAGTATTTT. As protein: CSVEQGTTDTQYF.

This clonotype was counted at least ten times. The CDR3 nucleotides are TGCGCCAGCAGCTCGGAAGGCGGCCGCCACAATGAGCAGTTCTTC. Translated, it gives CASSSEGGRHNEQFF. The rearrangement uses TRBV5-1 and TRBJ2-1; D not certain. The CDR3 covers 15 residues. The ends were cut back, 3 bases at V and 5 bases at J, with 15 bases in the middle. Per the germline V gene, CDR1 is SGHRS and CDR2 is YFSETQ.

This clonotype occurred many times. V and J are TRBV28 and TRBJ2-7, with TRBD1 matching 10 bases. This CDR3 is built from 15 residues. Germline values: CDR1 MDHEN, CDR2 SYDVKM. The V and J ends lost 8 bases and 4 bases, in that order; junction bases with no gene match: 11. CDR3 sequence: CASCVGQGEGYEQYF. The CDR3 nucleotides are TGTGCCAGCTGTGTCGGACAGGGGGAAGGGTACGAGCAGTACTTC.

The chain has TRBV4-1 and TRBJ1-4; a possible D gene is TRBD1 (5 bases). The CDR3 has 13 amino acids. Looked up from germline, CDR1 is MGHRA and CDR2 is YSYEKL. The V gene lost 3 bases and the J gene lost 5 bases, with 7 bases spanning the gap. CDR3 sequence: CASSQTVNEKLFF. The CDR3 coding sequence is TGCGCCAGCAGCCAGACAGTCAATGAAAAACTGTTTTTT.

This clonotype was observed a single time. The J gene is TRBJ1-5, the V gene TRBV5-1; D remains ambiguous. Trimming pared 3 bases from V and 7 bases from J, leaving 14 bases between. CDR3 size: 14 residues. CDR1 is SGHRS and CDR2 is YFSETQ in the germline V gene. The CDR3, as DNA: TGCGCCAGCAGCTCAGACGGGGATCACCAGCCCCAGCATTTT. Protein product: CASSSDGDHQPQHF. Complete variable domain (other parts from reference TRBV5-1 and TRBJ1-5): KAGVTQTPRYLIKTRGQQVTLSCSPISGHRSVSWYQQTPGQGLQFLFEYFSETQRNKGNFPGRFSGRQFSNSRSEMNVSTLELGDSALYLCASSSDGDHQPQHFGDGTRLSIL.

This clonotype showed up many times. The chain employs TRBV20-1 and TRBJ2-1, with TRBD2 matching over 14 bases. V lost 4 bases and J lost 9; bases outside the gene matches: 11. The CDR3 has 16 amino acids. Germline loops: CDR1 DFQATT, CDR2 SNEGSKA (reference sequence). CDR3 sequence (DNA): TGCAGTGCTAAACCTCCCACGACTAGCGGGGGGGGTGAGCAGTTCTTC. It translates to CSAKPPTTSGGGEQFF.

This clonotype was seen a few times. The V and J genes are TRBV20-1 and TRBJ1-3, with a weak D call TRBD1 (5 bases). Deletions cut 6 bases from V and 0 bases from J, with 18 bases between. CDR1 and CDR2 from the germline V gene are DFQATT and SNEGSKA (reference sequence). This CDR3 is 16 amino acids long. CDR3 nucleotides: TGCAGTGCCCCGCGGCCGGGGGAAATCTCTGGAAACACCATATATTTT. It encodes CSAPRPGEISGNTIYF.